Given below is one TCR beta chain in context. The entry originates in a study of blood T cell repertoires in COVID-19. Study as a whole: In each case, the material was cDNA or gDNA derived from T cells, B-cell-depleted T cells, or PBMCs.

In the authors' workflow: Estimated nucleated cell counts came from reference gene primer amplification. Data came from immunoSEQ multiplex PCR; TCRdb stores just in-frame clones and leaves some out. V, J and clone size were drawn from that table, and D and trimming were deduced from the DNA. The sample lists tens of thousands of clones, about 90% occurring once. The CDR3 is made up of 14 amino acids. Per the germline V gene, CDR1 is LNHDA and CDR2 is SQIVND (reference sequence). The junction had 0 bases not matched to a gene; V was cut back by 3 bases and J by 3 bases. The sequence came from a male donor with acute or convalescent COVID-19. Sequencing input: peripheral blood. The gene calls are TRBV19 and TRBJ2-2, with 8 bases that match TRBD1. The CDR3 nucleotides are TGTGCCAGTAGTATGACAGGGGACACCGGGGAGCTGTTTTTT. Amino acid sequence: CASSMTGDTGELFF.